This is a list of T cell receptor beta chains from one sample in a study of radiotherapy plus CTLA-4 blockade in lung cancer. Sequenced by immunoSEQ multiplex PCR; TCRdb stores in-frame clones only, minus some. Of about 51,000 clones in the sample, roughly 77% are singletons; the top ten hold about 2.2%. Material: peripheral blood, obtained from a patient treated with radiotherapy plus ipilimumab. The receptors stem from a human donor with non-small cell lung cancer whose response to radiotherapy plus ipilimumab could not be evaluated. Both conserved end residues are part of each CDR3. The D gene is left open where the match is weak. Clone size is stated in some rows and not others, as once, few, many or a class when expanded.

TRBJ1-2 | TRBV19 | TRBD1 | - | CASLLGQGVSGYTF | TGTGCCAGTCTCCTCGGGCAGGGGGTGAGTGGCTACACCTTC
TRBJ1-1 | TRBV7-3 | - | - | CASSLKGAPPVF | TGTGCCAGCAGCTTAAAAGGGGCCCCCCCAGTCTTT
TRBJ2-7 | TRBV28 | - | few | CASSLTGSHYEQYF | TGTGCCAGCAGCCTAACGGGGAGCCACTACGAGCAGTACTTC
TRBJ1-1 | TRBV7-3 | - | - | CASSLRGRVVHTTEAFF | TGTGCCAGCAGTTTAAGGGGCAGGGTGGTTCATACGACTGAAGCTTTCTTT
TRBJ2-5 | TRBV10-3 | - | - | CATAQGQETQYF | TGTGCCACCGCACAGGGCCAAGAGACCCAGTACTTC
TRBJ2-7 | TRBV11-2 | - | - | CASSPDRPYEQYF | TGTGCCAGCAGCCCAGACAGACCCTACGAGCAGTACTTC
TRBJ2-2 | TRBV5-1 | - | - | CASRVRVTGELFF | TGCGCCAGCAGGGTCCGGGTTACCGGGGAGCTGTTTTTT
TRBJ2-5 | TRBV11-3 | - | - | CASSLEGGETQYF | TGTGCCAGCAGCTTAGAAGGGGGTGAGACCCAGTACTTC
TRBJ2-3 | TRBV9 | TRBD2 | once | CASSGAGGADTQYF | TGTGCCAGCAGCGGGGCGGGGGGTGCAGATACGCAGTATTTT
TRBJ2-1 | TRBV4-2 | TRBD2 | - | CASSQGGGGNYNEQFF | TGTGCCAGCAGCCAAGGAGGCGGGGGTAACTACAATGAGCAGTTCTTC
TRBJ2-3 | TRBV18 | - | - | CASWGAEGTDTQYF | TGTGCCAGCTGGGGCGCCGAGGGCACAGATACGCAGTATTTT
TRBJ2-7 | TRBV9 | - | - | CASSPQPGVAFEQYF | TGTGCCAGCAGCCCCCAGCCGGGAGTAGCGTTCGAGCAGTACTTC
TRBJ1-2 | TRBV6-5 | TRBD1 | - | CASRGQGKGYTF | TGTGCCAGCAGGGGACAGGGGAAAGGCTACACCTTC
TRBJ2-5 | TRBV5-1 | - | - | CASSQQGVETQYF | TGCGCCAGCAGCCAACAGGGCGTGGAGACCCAGTACTTC
TRBJ1-1 | TRBV7-9 | TRBD1 | - | CASSPRTGGNTEAFF | TGTGCCAGCAGCCCCCGGACAGGAGGGAACACTGAAGCTTTCTTT
TRBJ2-1 | TRBV4-2 | TRBD2 | - | CASSQDSAGVRFNEQFF | TGTGCCAGCAGCCAAGATTCTGCGGGAGTCAGATTCAATGAGCAGTTCTTC
TRBJ2-7 | TRBV4-2 | TRBD1 | - | CASRDRVSGEQYF | TGTGCCAGCCGTGACAGGGTGTCGGGGGAGCAGTACTTC
TRBJ2-7 | TRBV5-1 | - | - | CASSFDSLGGYEQYF | TGCGCCAGCAGCTTTGATTCTCTAGGGGGATACGAGCAGTACTTC
TRBJ2-1 | TRBV4-3 | - | - | CASSNPGLVNEQFF | TGCGCCAGCTCTAACCCGGGACTGGTGAATGAGCAGTTCTTC
TRBJ1-2 | TRBV5-1 | TRBD1 | - | CASVPGTGVSNYGYTF | TGCGCCAGCGTACCCGGGACAGGGGTGTCTAACTATGGCTACACCTTC
TRBJ2-1 | TRBV4-2 | TRBD2 | - | CASSQVAGGSDSYNEQFF | TGTGCCAGCAGCCAAGTAGCGGGAGGGTCTGACTCCTACAATGAGCAGTTCTTC
TRBJ2-7 | TRBV13 | TRBD2 | - | CASSLILAGAGEQYF | TGTGCCAGCAGCTTAATCCTAGCGGGAGCCGGTGAGCAGTACTTC
TRBJ1-2 | TRBV7-9 | - | - | CASSLTQGGYGYTF | TGTGCCAGCAGCCTAACCCAGGGCGGTTATGGCTACACCTTC
TRBJ2-7 | TRBV19 | TRBD2 | - | CASSILAGGRYEQYF | TGTGCCAGTAGTATACTAGCGGGGGGGCGGTACGAGCAGTACTTC
TRBJ2-7 | TRBV18 | TRBD2 | - | CASSPGLAGDSQYF | TGTGCCAGCTCACCAGGACTAGCGGGAGATAGTCAGTACTTC
TRBJ2-7 | TRBV7-9 | - | - | CASSSRGTDHYEQYF | TGTGCCAGCAGCTCACGGGGGACGGATCACTACGAGCAGTACTTC
TRBJ1-5 | TRBV28 | - | - | CASSYWGHNLNQPQHF | TGTGCCAGCAGTTACTGGGGACACAATCTCAATCAGCCCCAGCATTTT
TRBJ1-5 | TRBV28 | - | - | CATLGGPSSQYSNQPQHF | TGTGCCACTTTGGGGGGACCCTCTTCCCAATATAGCAATCAGCCCCAGCATTTT
TRBJ1-4 | TRBV6-1 | - | few | CASSEGGVGDEKLFF | TGTGCCAGCAGTGAAGGGGGGGTGGGGGATGAAAAACTGTTTTTT
TRBJ2-3 | TRBV6-5 | - | - | CASSYSGVRVDTQYF | TGTGCCAGCAGTTACTCCGGTGTACGTGTAGATACGCAGTATTTT
TRBJ2-7 | TRBV6-5 | TRBD1 | - | CASSYYGQGAYEQYF | TGTGCCAGCAGTTACTACGGACAGGGGGCCTACGAGCAGTACTTC
TRBJ2-1 | TRBV19 | TRBD1 | - | CASTRDRTRNEQFF | TGTGCCAGTACCCGGGACAGGACTCGGAATGAGCAGTTCTTC
TRBJ1-2 | TRBV18 | TRBD1 | - | CASTVGQGGPGYTF | TGTGCCAGCACCGTGGGACAGGGAGGACCTGGCTACACCTTC
TRBJ2-7 | TRBV18 | - | - | CASSFQGLGAAYEQYF | TGTGCCAGCTCATTTCAAGGCCTAGGGGCTGCCTACGAGCAGTACTTC
TRBJ2-1 | TRBV19 | - | once | CASSLVPRGLRRGSYNEQFF | TGTGCCAGTAGCCTAGTTCCTCGGGGACTCCGGAGGGGCTCCTACAATGAGCAGTTCTTC
TRBJ2-7 | TRBV19 | - | - | CASSITVDYEQYF | TGTGCCAGTAGTATAACAGTAGACTACGAGCAGTACTTC
TRBJ2-3 | TRBV11-3 | TRBD2 | - | CASSPPGGTTDTQYF | TGTGCCAGCAGCCCCCCGGGGGGAACCACAGATACGCAGTATTTT
TRBJ2-1 | TRBV7-9 | TRBD2 | - | CASSLGPGRASNEQFF | TGTGCCAGCAGCTTAGGTCCCGGGAGGGCCTCCAATGAGCAGTTCTTC
TRBJ1-5 | TRBV10-1 | - | - | CASSELGEDGPQHF | TGCGCCAGCAGTGAGTTAGGGGAAGATGGGCCCCAGCATTTT
TRBJ2-1 | TRBV6-6 | - | once | CASSTADNEQFF | TGTGCCAGCAGCACCGCGGACAATGAGCAGTTCTTC
TRBJ1-2 | TRBV11-2 | TRBD1 | few | CASSQGQLDGYTF | TGTGCCAGCAGCCAGGGACAGTTAGATGGCTACACCTTC
TRBJ1-5 | TRBV18 | - | - | CASSLGQTNQPQHF | TGTGCCAGCTCACTTGGACAGACGAATCAGCCCCAGCATTTT
TRBJ2-3 | TRBV19 | TRBD2 | - | CASSMSSTSGDTDTQYF | TGTGCCAGTAGTATGAGCTCGACTAGCGGGGATACAGATACGCAGTATTTT
TRBJ2-7 | TRBV6-5 | - | - | CASRLAEGREQYF | TGTGCCAGCAGACTCGCCGAGGGCCGCGAGCAGTACTTC
TRBJ2-7 | TRBV6-5 | TRBD1 | - | CASSWGTGQVYEQYF | TGTGCCAGCAGTTGGGGGACAGGTCAGGTATACGAGCAGTACTTC
TRBJ2-2 | TRBV7-9 | TRBD1 | - | CASSRTGGRTGELFF | TGTGCCAGCAGCCGGACAGGGGGCCGTACCGGGGAGCTGTTTTTT
TRBJ2-1 | TRBV6-4 | - | - | CASSDSFGTSYNEQFF | TGTGCCAGCAGTGACTCCTTCGGGACTTCCTACAATGAGCAGTTCTTC
TRBJ1-2 | TRBV28 | - | few | CASSFGGVGYTF | TGTGCCAGCAGTTTTGGCGGGGTTGGCTACACCTTC
TRBJ2-1 | TRBV4-1 | - | - | CASSPTGNSYNEQFF | TGCGCCAGCAGCCCTACAGGGAACTCCTACAATGAGCAGTTCTTC
TRBJ1-1 | TRBV6-6 | - | - | CASSIAGARGEAFF | TGTGCCAGCAGTATAGCAGGGGCAAGGGGTGAAGCTTTCTTT
TRBJ2-7 | TRBV11-2 | TRBD1 | - | CASSWDRAYEQYF | TGTGCCAGCAGCTGGGACAGGGCCTACGAGCAGTACTTC
TRBJ1-2 | TRBV30 | - | - | CAWSLSWQGGYTF | TGTGCCTGGAGTCTGAGTTGGCAGGGAGGCTACACCTTC
TRBJ2-7 | TRBV5-1 | TRBD1 | - | CASSHGDRDVEQYF | TGCGCCAGCAGCCATGGGGACAGGGATGTCGAGCAGTACTTC
TRBJ2-7 | TRBV29-1 | TRBD1 | - | CSVEGTGDSDEQYF | TGCAGCGTTGAGGGGACAGGGGACTCAGACGAGCAGTACTTC
TRBJ2-7 | TRBV9 | TRBD2 | - | CASSVDPSGSYEQYF | TGTGCCAGCAGCGTAGACCCTAGCGGCTCCTACGAGCAGTACTTC
TRBJ2-3 | TRBV9 | TRBD2 | - | CASSKGLAGGMTSTDTQYF | TGTGCCAGCAGTAAAGGACTAGCGGGGGGGATGACTAGCACAGATACGCAGTATTTT
TRBJ2-7 | TRBV28 | - | - | CASSLGGRVEQYF | TGTGCCAGCAGTTTGGGGGGAAGGGTCGAGCAGTACTTC
TRBJ2-2 | TRBV9 | - | - | CASSVGLNTGELFF | TGTGCCAGCAGCGTAGGGCTTAACACCGGGGAGCTGTTTTTT
TRBJ2-7 | TRBV7-7 | TRBD1 | - | CASSPGTGVHEQYF | TGTGCTAGCAGCCCCGGGACAGGGGTTCACGAGCAGTACTTC